These 27 T cell receptor beta chains share one sample of origin, sequenced in a study of identical twins. TCRdb reprocessed the 5' RACE reads via MiXCR and lists one record per CDR3 protein. The sample records approximately 530,000 distinct CDR3 sequences, around 22% being singletons. The same data also went into a second study, on yellow fever vaccine responses in identical twins.

Source material: CD4+ T cells sorted from blood. The receptor set was obtained from a woman aged 18-29 years in good health.

The genes are TRBV24-1 and TRBJ1-5; D is unclear. The length of the CDR3 is 14 residues. V gave up 4 bases and J gave up 4 bases, with 10 bases separating them. CDR1 and CDR2 (germline): KGHDR, SFDVKD. The CDR3 is CATSEPGRNQPQHF. DNA for the CDR3: TGTGCCACCAGTGAGCCGGGCCGGAATCAGCCCCAGCATTTT.

This clonotype was observed a few times. The chain joins TRBV7-2 to TRBJ2-5, with D perhaps matching TRBD1 or TRBD2 (6 bases each). V was trimmed by 0 bases and J by 5 bases, leaving 13 bases between them. Germline V gene lookup returns CDR1 SGHTA and CDR2 FQGNSA. There are 15 residues in the CDR3. Written as DNA, the CDR3 is TGTGCCAGCAGCTTAGCCAGACTAGGGGGGGAGACCCAGTACTTC. Amino acids: CASSLARLGGETQYF.

V usage is TRBV3-1 and J usage is TRBJ2-5; D is perhaps TRBD2 (7 bases). V lost 2 bases to trimming and J lost 5 bases, with 12 bases between them. CDR1 is LGHDT, CDR2 YNNKEL, per germline (reference sequence). The CDR3 spans 14 residues. The CDR3 reads CASSQRGGAETQYF. CDR3 sequence (DNA): TGTGCCAGCAGCCAAAGGGGGGGGGCGGAGACCCAGTACTTC.

This clonotype has at least ten counts. V is TRBV12-3 or TRBV12-4 and J is TRBJ1-2; D is ambiguous. V lost 3 bases and J lost 8, with 10 bases in between. The CDR3 totals 12 residues. CDR3 sequence reads: CASSLTLGGYTF. The CDR3 bases are TGTGCCAGCAGTTTGACCTTAGGGGGCTACACCTTC.

A few counts support this clonotype. The chain's CDR3 is CASSYTDPGISGLFF. CDR3 DNA: TGTGCCAGCAGTTACACCGACCCGGGAATATCGGGACTGTTTTTT. The V gene is TRBV6-5, the J gene TRBJ1-4; no clear D. Trimming took off 2 bases at V and 13 bases at J, with 20 bases between the two ends. The CDR3 is 15 amino acids. Germline-derived CDR1 and CDR2 are MNHEY and SVGAGI.

This clonotype was seen only a few times. This rearrangement joins TRBV3-1 to TRBJ2-2; TRBD1 matches at 9 bases. The V segment lost 5 bases and the J segment 6 bases; nucleotides outside the gene matches: 7. The CDR3 contains 15 residues. The V gene's germline CDR1 is LGHDT and CDR2 YNNKEL (reference sequence). This chain's CDR3 is CASSSQGASSGELFF. CDR3 nucleotide sequence: TGTGCCAGCAGCTCACAGGGGGCATCATCCGGGGAGCTGTTTTTT. The whole variable domain, remainder taken from reference TRBV3-1 and TRBJ2-2, is DTAVSQTPKYLVTQMGNDKSIKCEQNLGHDTMYWYKQDSKKFLKIMFSYNNKELIINETVPNRFSPKSPDKAHLNLHINSLELGDSAVYFCASSSQGASSGELFFGEGSRLTVL.

The chain couples TRBV12-3 or TRBV12-4 to TRBJ1-4, with D possibly matching TRBD1 (5 bases). The V end lost 6 bases, the J end lost 5 bases, and 16 bases lay between the germline ends. The CDR3 sequence is 15 residues long. The CDR3 reads CASSQLPGINEKLFF. The CDR3 coding sequence is TGTGCCAGCAGCCAATTACCAGGGATAAATGAAAAACTGTTTTTT.

The chain couples TRBV6-1 to TRBJ1-6; tentatively, D is TRBD1 (5 bases). This CDR3 comprises 16 residues. Germline CDR1 and CDR2: MNHNS and SASEGT. The V gene lost 7 bases and the J gene lost 2 bases, with 15 bases spanning the gap. DNA of the CDR3: TGTGCCAGCACCAAAACCCCGACAGCCTATAATTCACCCCTCCACTTT. Translated: CASTKTPTAYNSPLHF.

This clonotype occurred a few times. The chain uses TRBV10-3 and TRBJ2-7; maybe TRBD2 (6 bases). V was trimmed by 3 bases and J by 7 bases, leaving 13 bases between them. The CDR3 has 13 amino acids. The V gene's germline CDR1 is ENHRY and CDR2 SYGVKD. The CDR3 region has the DNA TGTGCCATCAGTGACAACGGCGCGGGGGAGCAGTACTTC. Translating it yields CAISDNGAGEQYF.

The chain joins TRBV20-1 to TRBJ1-1; D perhaps matches TRBD1 (5 bases). This CDR3 is built from 14 residues. V dropped 2 bases and J dropped 4 bases, with 14 bases sitting between them. Germline assignment: CDR1 DFQATT and CDR2 SNEGSKA (reference sequence). The CDR3 DNA sequence: TGCAGTGCTAGACCTGATCCGGGGGGCACTGAAGCTTTCTTT. Translation gives CSARPDPGGTEAFF.

Written as DNA, the CDR3 is TGCAGTGCTAGAGCCCCCCCGACAGGGAAGGGAAGGGAGACCCAGTACTTC. Translated, it gives CSARAPPTGKGRETQYF. The chain is built from TRBV20-1 and TRBJ2-5; 7 bases are a match to TRBD1. Germline CDR1 reads DFQATT; CDR2 reads SNEGSKA (reference sequence). CDR3 length equals 17 residues. Unmatched junction bases numbered 16, after V lost 1 base and J lost 5 bases.

J is TRBJ2-3 and V is TRBV7-3, with D maybe TRBD1 (6 bases). CDR3 length: 14 residues. V was clipped by 2 bases and J by 6 bases, with 12 bases between them. CDR1 is SGHTA, CDR2 FQGTGA, per germline. The CDR3 DNA sequence: TGTGCCAGCAGCTTAGCTGGCACAGGGGATACGCAGTATTTT. Translation gives CASSLAGTGDTQYF.

This clonotype has just a few counts. V is TRBV2 and J is TRBJ2-2, with D uncertain. V shed 9 bases and J shed 0 bases, with 11 bases lying between them. There are 14 residues in the CDR3. CDR1 is SNHLY, CDR2 FYNNEI, per germline. CDR3 nucleotide sequence: TGTGCCAGAAGGTCGGCTCCGAACACCGGGGAGCTGTTTTTT. Translated, it gives CARRSAPNTGELFF.

This clonotype was seen a handful of times. CDR3 residues: CASRPITGFSGANVLTF. The CDR3, as DNA: TGTGCCAGCAGGCCCATCACCGGGTTCTCTGGGGCCAACGTCCTGACTTTC. The chain combines TRBV12-3 or TRBV12-4 with TRBJ2-6; D not resolved. Trimming took off 6 bases at V and 0 bases at J, with 15 bases between the two ends. The CDR3 totals 17 residues.

CDR3 in amino acids: CASSMGETTDTQYF. In DNA, the CDR3 is TGCGCCAGCAGTATGGGGGAAACCACAGATACGCAGTATTTT. The chain joins TRBV5-1 to TRBJ2-3; D tentatively fits TRBD1 or TRBD2 (5 bases each). From germline, CDR1 is SGHRS and CDR2 YFSETQ. V was trimmed by 5 bases and J by 2 bases, leaving 12 bases between them. This CDR3 comprises 14 residues.

This chain joins TRBV24-1 and TRBJ2-3; tentatively, D is TRBD1 (5 bases). Germline V lookup: CDR1 KGHDR, CDR2 SFDVKD. The CDR3 extends over 16 amino acids. The V end lost 4 bases, the J end lost 2 bases, and 15 bases lay between the germline ends. The CDR3 nucleotides read TGTGCCACCAGTGACCCGAAGGGGCCGATCACAGATACGCAGTATTTT. Translating it yields CATSDPKGPITDTQYF.

The V call is TRBV3-1, the J call TRBJ1-2; D call uncertain. CDR1 and CDR2 from the germline V gene are LGHDT and YNNKEL (reference sequence). This CDR3 contains 15 residues. V was cut by 0 bases and J by 8 bases, with 16 bases left in between. DNA for the CDR3: TGTGCCAGCAGCCAAGATACGGGGTATTATCACGGCTACACCTTC. Amino acids: CASSQDTGYYHGYTF.

This clonotype turned up a few times. This chain uses TRBV7-2 with TRBJ2-1; 10 bases are shared with TRBD2. The CDR3 is made up of 16 amino acids. Trimming at V came to 1 base and at J to 9 bases, leaving 9 bases not matched to a gene. Germline lookup yields CDR1 SGHTA and CDR2 FQGNSA. The chain's CDR3 is CASSLVVLAGDTEQFF. The DNA of the CDR3 is TGTGCCAGCAGCTTAGTAGTCCTAGCGGGAGACACTGAGCAGTTCTTC.

The V and J genes are TRBV4-1 and TRBJ2-7, with TRBD1 matching 7 bases. The germline V gene encodes CDR1 MGHRA and CDR2 YSYEKL. The junction had 8 bases not matched to a gene; V was cut back by 1 base and J by 5 bases. CDR3 length: 15 residues. The CDR3 loop is CASSQVWVRGNEQYF. The CDR3 bases are TGCGCCAGCAGCCAAGTTTGGGTCAGGGGGAACGAGCAGTACTTC.

This clonotype was picked up one time. The chain is built from TRBV28 and TRBJ1-6; D gene uncertain. The CDR3 covers 15 residues. V was cut by 2 bases and J by 10 bases, with 15 bases left in between. Looked up from germline, CDR1 is MDHEN and CDR2 is SYDVKM. The CDR3 DNA follows: TGTGCCAGCAGTTTAGGGAGTGATGGGATCTCACCCCTCCACTTT. Amino acids: CASSLGSDGISPLHF.

This clonotype has only a few counts. The CDR3 sequence: CASSLKGMNTEAFF. The CDR3 DNA is TGTGCCAGCAGCTTGAAGGGGATGAACACTGAAGCTTTCTTT. The chain recombines TRBV7-9 with TRBJ1-1, with D maybe TRBD1 (5 bases). This CDR3 has 14 amino acids. Germline CDR1 reads SEHNR; CDR2 reads FQNEAQ (reference sequence). Trimming removed 3 bases at V and 0 bases at J, with 8 bases between.

DNA for the CDR3: TGTGCCAGCAGTGTAAGGGATGGCTACACCTTC. Its protein is CASSVRDGYTF. The chain uses TRBV2 and TRBJ1-2; unclear D gene. This CDR3 has 11 residues. Trimming took off 4 bases at V and 6 bases at J, with 6 bases between the two ends. CDR1 SNHLY and CDR2 FYNNEI come from the germline V gene.

The V call is TRBV7-2, the J call TRBJ2-7; 14 bases fit TRBD2. Trimming at V came to 1 base and at J to 5 bases, leaving 4 bases not matched to a gene. In germline, CDR1 is SGHTA, CDR2 FQGNSA. This CDR3 contains 16 residues. Written as DNA, the CDR3 is TGTGCCAGCAGCTTAGGGGGGACTAGCGGGAGTCACGAGCAGTACTTC. This sequence encodes CASSLGGTSGSHEQYF.

This clonotype has more than one count but fewer than ten. This chain links TRBV15 with TRBJ2-5; 8 nucleotides agree with TRBD2. The CDR3 loop spans 15 amino acids. Germline-derived CDR1 and CDR2 are LNHNV and YYDKDF (reference sequence). Trimming removed 5 bases from V and 5 bases from J; junction bases left unmatched: 10. This CDR3 reads CATSGDLTSAETQYF. The CDR3 DNA reads TGTGCCACCAGCGGGGACTTGACTAGCGCGGAGACCCAGTACTTC.

The chain uses TRBV5-1 and TRBJ2-2, with D possibly being TRBD2 (5 bases). Trimming cost V 6 bases and J 2 bases, with 8 bases left between them. The CDR3 totals 13 residues. Germline values: CDR1 SGHRS, CDR2 YFSETQ. The CDR3 coding sequence is TGCGCCAGCATGGGAGATAACACCGGGGAGCTGTTTTTT. This translates into CASMGDNTGELFF.

CDR3 residues: CASSSQRGSYEQYV. The CDR3, as DNA: TGTGCCAGCAGCTCCCAGCGGGGGAGCTACGAGCAGTACGTC. V and J are TRBV7-8 and TRBJ2-7; 8 bases map to TRBD2. The CDR3 has 14 residues. Trimming took 4 bases from V and 3 from J; bases not matched to a gene: 5. Germline CDR1 SGHVS, CDR2 FQNEAQ.

This clonotype was found a few times. The chain joins TRBV6-5 to TRBJ2-7, with D possibly TRBD2 on 6 matching bases. CDR1 is MNHEY and CDR2 is SVGAGI in the germline V gene. With 2 bases removed from V and 7 bases from J, the gap between germline ends came to 15 bases. The CDR3 is made up of 14 amino acids. CDR3 nucleotide sequence: TGTGCCAGCAGTTACGGAGCGGGTCACACGGAGCAGTACTTC. It yields the protein CASSYGAGHTEQYF.